This TCR beta chain appears in the sequencing data of a study of blood T cells in healthy people across ages. About this clonotype itself: Its cognate antigen is unknown. Just one base apart from a much larger clone, this may be a read error.

The germline V gene has CDR1 MDHEN and CDR2 SYDVKM. V lost 6 bases, J lost 7 bases, and 18 bases lay in between. This CDR3 region has 14 residues. Sample-barcoded 5' priming and a J-beta primer mix drove a second PCR of about 7 to 12 cycles. TCRdb ran MiXCR on the 5' RACE reads and lists one entry per CDR3 protein. The sample yields about a million distinct CDR3 sequences, just over 50% seen once. Study-wide findings and caveats: There were more naive CD4+ cells and higher diversity in long-lived donors than in aged donors. Underestimates were what the diversity estimates from one million T cells were considered to be.

The amount of total RNA extracted per sample was at least 6 micrograms. The sample was blood. The clonotype originates from a woman aged 55-75 years in good health. The chain couples TRBV28 to TRBJ1-2; D is uncertain. The CDR3 DNA is TGTGCCAGCAGGTCGCCGGGGATTAGCTCTGGCTACACCTTC. Residues: CASRSPGISSGYTF.